This T cell receptor beta chain is from a study of T-cell memory formation after mild COVID-19. The CDR3 is made up of 15 amino acids. The V gene lost 0 bases and the J gene lost 8 bases, with 15 bases spanning the gap. The V gene's germline CDR1 is SGHDT and CDR2 YYEEEE. MiXCR, run by TCRdb on the 5' RACE reads, gives a single entry per CDR3 protein. The repertoire consists of roughly 600,000 distinct CDR3 sequences, with around 17% occurring once and the leading ten covering around 11%. The sample was PBMCs or a T cell subset sorted from them (not recorded which). The chain uses TRBV5-6 and TRBJ2-1, with a tentative D call TRBD2 (6 bases). The receptor was isolated from an adult woman who had mild COVID-19 (a few samples of this study predate the infection). Cell type and time point are not known. CDR3 in DNA: TGTGCCAGCAGCTTGGACGGGAGTAGGTTTGATGAGCAGTTCTTC. Translated, it gives CASSLDGSRFDEQFF. Full variable domain (missing parts from reference TRBV5-6 and TRBJ2-1): DAGVTQSPTHLIKTRGQQVTLRCSPKSGHDTVSWYQQALGQGPQFIFQYYEEEERQRGNFPDRFSGHQFPNYSSELNVNALLLGDSALYLCASSLDGSRFDEQFFGPGTRLTVL.